These 7 T cell receptor beta chains were all obtained from the same sample, sequenced in a study of blood T cells in healthy people across ages. The use of a sample-barcoded 5' primer and a J-beta primer mix characterized a second PCR of roughly 6 to 11 cycles. TCRdb redid the calling of the 5' RACE reads with MiXCR, one entry per CDR3 protein. The sample has about 1.1 million distinct CDR3 sequences; under 40% are singletons. Sequencing was performed on blood. The receptors stem from a young man in good health.

This clonotype was seen ten or more times. The CDR3 bases are TGCAGCGTTGTAGCGGGGGGCTTGCTCAATGAGCAGTTCTTC. Its translation is CSVVAGGLLNEQFF. The chain has TRBV29-1 and TRBJ2-1; TRBD2 agrees at 10 bases. Germline CDR1 is SQVTM and CDR2 is ANQGSEA. There are 14 residues in the CDR3. V lost 4 bases to trimming and J lost 6 bases; unmatched junction nucleotides: 6.

This clonotype was seen a few times. This chain joins TRBV10-3 and TRBJ2-7, with 9 bases matching TRBD1. V trimming: 6 bases; J trimming: 0 bases; junction bases outside the gene matches: 3. Germline V gives CDR1 ENHRY, CDR2 SYGVKD. This CDR3 contains 14 residues. The CDR3 DNA is TGTGCCATCAGCGAGACAGGGGGCTCCTACGAGCAGTACTTC. The encoded protein is CAISETGGSYEQYF.

The chain uses TRBV3-1 and TRBJ2-1; D may be TRBD1 (5 bases). The closer fit of TRBJ2-7 to the DNA end suggests the J call may be wrong. The CDR3 is 18 amino acids. Germline V gene lookup returns CDR1 LGHDT and CDR2 YNNKEL (reference sequence). As DNA, the CDR3 is TGTGCCAGCAGCCAAGAGCTTGATGCAGAACAGGCCTACAATGAGCAGTACTTC. Translating it yields CASSQELDAEQAYNEQYF.

In its sample, this clonotype was seen a few times. The chain has TRBV12-3 or TRBV12-4 and TRBJ2-1, with a weak D call TRBD2 (6 bases). V was cut by 7 bases and J by 3 bases, with 7 bases left in between. CDR3 length: 12 residues. The CDR3 loop is CASMRGYNEQFF. CDR3 DNA sequence: TGTGCCAGCATGCGGGGCTACAATGAGCAGTTCTTC.

CDR3 in amino acids: CATSRVGQGNGYTF. The CDR3 region has the DNA TGTGCCACCAGCAGAGTTGGGCAGGGGAATGGCTACACCTTC. The chain carries TRBV15 and TRBJ1-2, with D tentatively TRBD1 (6 bases). Germline-derived CDR1 and CDR2 are LNHNV and YYDKDF (reference sequence). The V and J ends lost 1 base and 6 bases respectively, with 12 bases between them. The CDR3 is 14 residues long.

This clonotype was picked up one time. The chain uses TRBV5-4 and TRBJ2-3, with D possibly being TRBD2 (6 bases). The CDR3 has 13 amino acids. Looked up from germline, CDR1 is SGHNT and CDR2 is YYREEE (reference sequence). Trimming left V 4 bases short and J 5 bases short, with 11 bases between. Here the CDR3 reads CASSGEVGDTQYF. For the CDR3, the DNA is TGTGCCAGCAGCGGGGAGGTCGGAGATACGCAGTATTTT.

This clonotype was picked up a small number of times. V gene TRBV12-5 combines with J gene TRBJ1-2; D unresolved. Germline V CDR1 and CDR2: LGHNT, FRNRAP. The CDR3 consists of 13 residues. Trimming shortened V by 7 bases and J by 4 bases, and 13 bases separated the two germline ends. CDR3 in DNA: TGTGCTAGTGCCCAACTCCGGGGCTATGGCTACACCTTC. Protein product: CASAQLRGYGYTF. Filled out from reference TRBV12-5 and TRBJ1-2, the complete variable domain reads DARVTQTPRHKVTEMGQEVTMRCQPILGHNTVFWYRQTMMQGLELLAYFRNRAPLDDSGMPKDRFSAEMPDATLATLKIQPSEPRDSAVYFCASAQLRGYGYTFGSGTRLTVV.